One sample yielded the 14 T cell receptor beta chains listed below, sequenced in a study of neurological immune-mediated disorders (dated by TCRdb to between 2019 and 2020). Libraries were built with 5' RACE. TCRdb records Illumina HiSeq 2500 as the sequencer. In-frame beta chains were kept once TCRdb had trimmed the public reads at Q25 with fastp and called clones with MiXCR. A single entry per CDR3 protein holds the most common genes and DNA from its merged rows. A total of over 50,000 distinct CDR3 sequences appear in this sample, approximately 3.5% of them only once. More than 5% of the sample rests with the top ten. The material sequenced was PBMCs. All receptors come from a middle-aged man with multiple sclerosis.

This clonotype was detected ten times or more. The chain combines TRBV4-2 with TRBJ1-5; perhaps TRBD1 as D (5 bases). The CDR3 totals 16 residues. Germline V gene data show CDR1 as LGHNA and CDR2 as YNFKEQ. Deletions cut 1 base from V and 4 bases from J, with 14 bases between. This CDR3 is CASSQVGGGINQPQHF. In DNA, the CDR3 is TGTGCCAGCAGCCAAGTCGGGGGAGGGATAAATCAGCCCCAGCATTTT.

This clonotype appeared many times. The CDR3 bases are TGTGCCAGCAGCCTTCATGGGGAACCTTACGAGCAGTACTTC. Translation: CASSLHGEPYEQYF. The rearrangement uses TRBV5-5 and TRBJ2-7; D unresolved. There are 14 residues in the CDR3. The germline gives CDR1 SGHKS, CDR2 YYEKEE (reference sequence). Trimming cost V 4 bases and J 4 bases, with 15 bases left between them.

This clonotype showed up many times. The J gene is TRBJ2-7, the V gene TRBV20-1; TRBD2 agrees at 11 bases. Germline V lookup: CDR1 DFQATT, CDR2 SNEGSKA (reference sequence). This CDR3 is 16 amino acids long. V shed 0 bases and J 6 bases; nucleotides not matched to a gene: 10. In DNA, the CDR3 is TGCAGTGCTAGAGAGCCGGGACTAGCGGAGCGCCGCGAGCAGTACTTC. Its translation is CSAREPGLAERREQYF.

This clonotype showed up many times. The chain carries TRBV12-3 or TRBV12-4 and TRBJ2-1; weak D call: TRBD2 (5 bases). V was cut by 5 bases and J by 6 bases, with 20 bases left in between. The CDR3 has 16 amino acids. CDR3 coding DNA: TGTGCCAGCAGTCTCCGGACGCCCGCCCGGGGCAATGAGCAGTTCTTC. This codes for CASSLRTPARGNEQFF.

This clonotype was counted at least ten times. The J gene is TRBJ2-2, the V gene TRBV4-1, with D unresolved. V was shortened by 1 base and J by 5 bases, with 8 bases between the two germline ends. The CDR3 spans 14 residues. Germline values: CDR1 MGHRA, CDR2 YSYEKL. The CDR3 bases are TGCGCCAGCAGCCAAGTTCTGGTTACCGGGGAGCTGTTTTTT. Translation: CASSQVLVTGELFF.

This clonotype was recorded many times. J is TRBJ2-5 and V is TRBV9, with D maybe TRBD2 (6 bases). CDR1 is SGDLS, CDR2 YYNGEE, per germline. CDR3 length equals 14 residues. The V end lost 4 bases, the J end lost 0 bases, and 10 bases lay between the germline ends. CDR3 nucleotides: TGTGCCAGCAGCTTCCGGGACTACCAAGAGACCCAGTACTTC. Its protein product is CASSFRDYQETQYF. The full variable domain, with the rest looked up from reference TRBV9 and TRBJ2-5, is DSGVTQTPKHLITATGQRVTLRCSPRSGDLSVYWYQQSLDQGLQFLIQYYNGEERAKGNILERFSAQQFPDLHSELNLSSLELGDSALYFCASSFRDYQETQYFGPGTRLLVL.

On this clonotype: This may arise from a read error, as a much more abundant clone is one base away. Here the CDR3 omits its conserved ending phenylalanine or tryptophan, so a read error is the likely source. The rearrangement joins TRBV20-1 to TRBJ2-5; 9 bases are a match to TRBD2. The germline V gene encodes CDR1 DFQATT and CDR2 SNEGSKA (reference sequence). The CDR3 length is 15 residues. V lost 4 bases, J lost 4 bases, and 10 bases stayed unmatched. DNA of the CDR3: TGCAGTGCTACTCGGGCTAGCGGGGTGTCAGAGACCCAGTACTGC. Translated, it gives CSATRASGVSETQYC.

This clonotype was found many times. The chain links TRBV19 to TRBJ1-1; tentative D call: TRBD1 (5 bases). The CDR3 consists of 15 residues. V was trimmed by 5 bases and J by 1 base, leaving 14 bases between them. CDR1 and CDR2 from the germline V gene are LNHDA and SQIVND (reference sequence). The DNA of the CDR3 is TGTGCCAGTAGTCCAAACCCCGACAGGAACACTGAAGCTTTCTTT. It codes for CASSPNPDRNTEAFF. Full variable domain (outside the CDR3, taken from reference TRBV19 and TRBJ1-1): DGGITQSPKYLFRKEGQNVTLSCEQNLNHDAMYWYRQDPGQGLRLIYYSQIVNDFQKGDIAEGYSVSREKKESFPLTVTSAQKNPTAFYLCASSPNPDRNTEAFFGQGTRLTVV.

A remark on this clonotype: It is likely a read error, because the conserved phenylalanine at the end of the CDR3 is missing. The chain employs TRBV20-1 and TRBJ2-3; the match to TRBD2 covers 10 bases. Germline CDR1 reads DFQATT; CDR2 reads SNEGSKA (reference sequence). There are 17 residues in the CDR3. V lost 3 bases and J lost 3; bases outside the gene matches: 12. The CDR3 DNA reads TGCAGTGCTAGCTCCTCTATGACTAGCGGGCAAACAGATACGCAGTATAAT. It codes for CSASSSMTSGQTDTQYN.

This clonotype was observed at least ten times. The chain joins TRBV7-9 to TRBJ1-2; D remains ambiguous. Germline values: CDR1 SEHNR, CDR2 FQNEAQ (reference sequence). This CDR3 has 16 residues. V shed 5 bases and J shed 0 bases, with 16 bases lying between them. The CDR3 coding sequence is TGTGCCAGCAGCCCTAACCACCACAGACCTAACTATGGCTACACCTTC. This encodes CASSPNHHRPNYGYTF. The full variable domain, in which reference TRBV7-9 and TRBJ1-2 provide the parts outside the CDR3, is DTGVSQNPRHKITKRGQNVTFRCDPISEHNRLYWYRQTLGQGPEFLTYFQNEAQLEKSRLLSDRFSAERPKGSFSTLEIQRTEQGDSAMYLCASSPNHHRPNYGYTFGSGTRLTVV.

J is TRBJ2-7 and V is TRBV12-3 or TRBV12-4, with 11 bases lining up with TRBD2. The V segment lost 4 bases and the J segment 2 bases; nucleotides outside the gene matches: 7. The CDR3 contains 16 residues. This CDR3 reads CASSSTSGGTPYEQYF. The DNA of the CDR3 is TGTGCCAGCAGTTCAACTAGCGGGGGTACACCCTACGAGCAGTACTTC.

This clonotype was seen ten or more times. The J gene is TRBJ1-5, the V gene TRBV5-1; perhaps TRBD1 as D (5 bases). Germline assignment: CDR1 SGHRS and CDR2 YFSETQ. The CDR3 consists of 15 residues. V lost 0 bases and J 3 bases, leaving 10 bases between the germline ends. CDR3 coding DNA: TGCGCCAGCAGCTTGGTAGGGGATATCAATCAGCCCCAGCATTTT. As protein: CASSLVGDINQPQHF.

This clonotype was observed many times. This chain joins TRBV5-1 and TRBJ2-2, with 10 bases that match TRBD1. CDR1 and CDR2 from the germline V gene are SGHRS and YFSETQ. This CDR3 region has 19 residues. Germline trimming cut 4 bases from V and 7 bases from J; bases unmatched to any gene: 19. The CDR3 reads CASSPWTGGSMGYGGELFF. The DNA of the CDR3 is TGCGCCAGCAGCCCCTGGACAGGGGGAAGCATGGGATACGGCGGGGAGCTGTTTTTT. Supplemented by reference TRBV5-1 and TRBJ2-2, the full variable domain reads KAGVTQTPRYLIKTRGQQVTLSCSPISGHRSVSWYQQTPGQGLQFLFEYFSETQRNKGNFPGRFSGRQFSNSRSEMNVSTLELGDSALYLCASSPWTGGSMGYGGELFFGEGSRLTVL.

The sample holds many counts of this clonotype. The chain couples TRBV6-6 to TRBJ1-2; TRBD1 might be the D (6 bases). The CDR3 runs 15 residues. The V end was cut by 4 bases, the J end by 4 bases, with 16 bases between. Germline V gene lookup returns CDR1 MNHNY and CDR2 SVGAGI (reference sequence). The CDR3, as DNA: TGTGCCAGCAGTTTAGATTCCGGGACAACCTATGGCTACACCTTC. Its protein product is CASSLDSGTTYGYTF.